This T cell receptor (beta chain) was recorded in a study of shared clonotypes between healthy human individuals. CDR3 length: 15 amino acids. The V and J ends lost 1 base and 3 bases, in that order; junction bases with no gene match: 3. Germline values: CDR1 SGHTA, CDR2 FQGNSA. Libraries were prepared by immunoSEQ multiplex PCR; TCRdb keeps only in-frame clonotypes and omits some of them. The data show millions of clones, just over 90% seen once. The rearrangement links TRBV7-2 to TRBJ2-7; 10 bases map to TRBD2. Material for sequencing was naive CD4+ T cells sorted from blood. As to subset: CD45RA+ positively selected. The source is a man in his late teens or twenties in good health. CDR3 DNA sequence: TGTGCCAGCAGCTTAGGTCGGACTAGCGGCTACGAGCAGTACTTC. Protein sequence: CASSLGRTSGYEQYF.